Following are 13 T cell receptor beta chains from one sample sequenced in a study of blood T cell dynamics during melanoma immunotherapy. Time point of the sample: pre-treatment baseline. TCRdb's table, derived via immunoSEQ multiplex PCR, lists solely in-frame clones and lacks some. The sample lists about 10,000 clones, around 86% seen once, with 9.8% in the top ten. Here the sequenced sample was blood, taken from a patient treated with checkpoint blockade. These receptors came from a human donor with melanoma.

The gene calls are TRBV7-2 and TRBJ1-1; D call uncertain. This CDR3 has 15 residues. Trimming stripped 2 bases from V and 5 bases from J, with 15 bases between. Germline loops: CDR1 SGHTA, CDR2 FQGNSA. CDR3: CASSLLPTLGTEAFF. For the CDR3, the DNA is TGTGCCAGCAGCTTATTGCCTACATTGGGGACTGAAGCTTTCTTT.

This chain links TRBV19 with TRBJ2-3; 8 nucleotides agree with TRBD1. V trimming: 5 bases; J trimming: 1 base; junction bases outside the gene matches: 5. CDR1 and CDR2 (germline): LNHDA, SQIVND (reference sequence). The CDR3 is 15 residues long. The chain's CDR3 is CASSSRGLGTDTQYF. The CDR3 bases are TGTGCCAGTAGTTCCAGGGGGCTCGGCACAGATACGCAGTATTTT.

The V and J genes are TRBV9 and TRBJ2-3; 10 nucleotides agree with TRBD1. This CDR3 spans 16 amino acids. Germline CDR1 reads SGDLS; CDR2 reads YYNGEE. Losses at the gene ends were 4 bases for V and 2 bases for J; bases not matched to a gene: 7. This chain's CDR3 is CASSPRTGGDTDTQYF. The CDR3, as DNA: TGTGCCAGCAGCCCAAGGACAGGGGGGGACACAGATACGCAGTATTTT.

The rearrangement links TRBV7-6 to TRBJ2-3, with a weak D call TRBD1 (6 bases). Germline V lookup: CDR1 SGHVS, CDR2 FNYEAQ. Trimming removed 4 bases from V and 4 bases from J, with 9 bases in between. CDR3 size: 13 residues. This chain's CDR3 is CASSYWTADTQYF. In DNA, the CDR3 is TGTGCCAGCAGCTACTGGACAGCAGATACGCAGTATTTT.

The chain joins TRBV5-4 to TRBJ2-2; TRBD1 is a possible D gene (6 bases). The CDR3 sequence is 15 residues long. The germline gives CDR1 SGHNT, CDR2 YYREEE (reference sequence). Trimming shortened V by 3 bases and J by 1 base, and 10 bases separated the two germline ends. CDR3 DNA: TGTGCCAGCAGCTCCGGGACACTGAACACCGGGGAGCTGTTTTTT. It is translated as CASSSGTLNTGELFF.

The V gene is TRBV29-1, the J gene TRBJ2-1, with D perhaps matching TRBD2 (6 bases). CDR1 SQVTM and CDR2 ANQGSEA come from the germline V gene. The CDR3 consists of 16 residues. The V end was cut by 7 bases, the J end by 1 base, with 20 bases between. CDR3 bases: TGCAGCGCATCGGGAGAACGGGGAATATCCTACAATGAGCAGTTCTTC. Residues: CSASGERGISYNEQFF.

The genes are TRBV9 and TRBJ2-2; D remains ambiguous. V was trimmed by 4 bases and J by 5 bases, leaving 15 bases between them. CDR1 and CDR2 from the germline V gene are SGDLS and YYNGEE. The CDR3 has 15 residues. The CDR3 is CASSPRPGLTGELFF. CDR3 coding DNA: TGTGCCAGCAGCCCCCGACCCGGTCTAACCGGGGAGCTGTTTTTT.

The chain recombines TRBV30 with TRBJ1-5; 8 nucleotides match TRBD1. The CDR3 is 15 amino acids. Germline V gene data show CDR1 as GTSNPN and CDR2 as SVGIG (reference sequence). Trimming took 1 base from V and 7 from J; bases not matched to a gene: 9. The CDR3 DNA reads as TGTGCCTGGAGTGCAATCGGACAGGGAGGACAGCCCCAGCATTTT. This encodes CAWSAIGQGGQPQHF.

In DNA, the CDR3 is TGTGCCAGCAGATCGGCCGGATGGAATGAAAAACTGTTTTTT. This encodes CASRSAGWNEKLFF. This chain connects TRBV6-5 to TRBJ1-4; D gene unclear. The CDR3 covers 14 residues. V was pared by 6 bases and J by 5 bases, with 13 bases between. CDR1 and CDR2 from the germline V gene are MNHEY and SVGAGI.

The chain recombines TRBV18 with TRBJ1-1; no clear D. This CDR3 is built from 15 residues. Germline loops: CDR1 KGHSH, CDR2 LQKENI. Trimming removed 1 base from V and 0 bases from J, with 9 bases in between. CDR3 loop: CASSPQGSMNTEAFF. The DNA of the CDR3 is TGTGCCAGCTCACCACAAGGGTCCATGAACACTGAAGCTTTCTTT.

CDR3: CASSTTGTFTDTQYF. CDR3 nucleotide sequence: TGTGCCAGCAGTACCACCGGGACTTTCACAGATACGCAGTATTTT. The rearrangement uses TRBV6-5 and TRBJ2-3, with D tentatively TRBD2 (6 bases). The CDR3 length is 15 residues. Germline V gives CDR1 MNHEY, CDR2 SVGAGI. Trimming left V 5 bases short and J 2 bases short, with 14 bases between.

The chain is built from TRBV5-1 and TRBJ2-6, with no clear D. CDR1 and CDR2 from the germline V gene are SGHRS and YFSETQ. V was trimmed by 3 bases and J by 0 bases, leaving 10 bases between them. This CDR3 spans 16 amino acids. The CDR3 here is CASSSGPASGANVLTF. As DNA, the CDR3 is TGCGCCAGCAGCTCCGGACCGGCCTCTGGGGCCAACGTCCTGACTTTC. The entire variable domain, with the rest obtained from reference TRBV5-1 and TRBJ2-6, is as follows: KAGVTQTPRYLIKTRGQQVTLSCSPISGHRSVSWYQQTPGQGLQFLFEYFSETQRNKGNFPGRFSGRQFSNSRSEMNVSTLELGDSALYLCASSSGPASGANVLTFGAGSRLTVL.

The V and J genes are TRBV6-5 and TRBJ2-5; D uncertain. The J call is uncertain, as TRBJ2-7 better fits the DNA end. The CDR3 spans 13 residues. Germline V gene data show CDR1 as MNHEY and CDR2 as SVGAGI. The CDR3: CASRRVNPYEQYF. The CDR3 DNA reads as TGTGCCAGCCGTAGAGTCAATCCCTACGAGCAGTACTTC.